The subject of this entry is one T cell receptor (beta chain). Its recognized antigen is unknown. Per-nucleotide qualities are absent, and no much larger clonotype sits a single base away. The CDR3 numbers 17 residues from cysteine through phenylalanine. This entry keeps only the CDR3 DNA: 51 bases, framed from base 1. Sequences SEHNR (CDR1) and FQNEAQ (CDR2) are obtained from the germline V gene (reference sequence). Trimming accounts for 4 bases at V and 0 bases at J, while the number of junction bases matched to no gene is 8. The receptor library was made with 5' RACE. Sequencer: Illumina HiSeq 2500. The second PCR ran for roughly 7 to 12 cycles and used a J-beta primer mix along with a sample-barcoded 5' primer. A unique molecular identifier was introduced onto each TCR beta cDNA molecule by a template-switch 5' adaptor carrying 12 random nucleotides. At least 2.5 million CDR3-containing paired-end reads were obtained from each sample. First-strand cDNA synthesis was performed from all RNA using the Mint cDNA synthesis kit, with priming by a TRBC-specific oligonucleotide. All cDNA was treated with uracil-DNA glycosylase and then went through a first 18-cycle PCR with the universal primers M1SS and BC2_uni_R. The paper's data handling went like this. For normalization, 1 million high-quality reads were randomly selected from each sample, with every read carrying a distinct molecular identifier. Reads sharing molecular identifiers were discarded rather than binned into consensus sequences. MiTCR, run with a Q25 quality threshold and the strictest error-elimination algorithm, handled CDR3 identification, clonotype clustering and error correction. A nonparametric unseen species model using Euler transformation provided a lower-bound estimate of total TCR beta diversity. Starting from the raw public reads, TCRdb applied fastp trimming at Q25, assembled clones with MiXCR and retained in-frame beta chains. Rows are unified per CDR3 protein, each entry keeping the most common DNA and genes. In this record, the V and J calls reflect TCRdb's handling and not the investigators' own analysis. This sample has about a million distinct CDR3 sequences in its table, and under 40% of those were observed once. Of the sample, around 12% is held by the ten largest clones.

Donors were under 40 systemically healthy Caucasian individuals from Russia aged roughly 6 to 95 years. Around 10 milliliters of peripheral blood were drawn from each donor into EDTA-treated Vacutainer tubes. Ficoll-Paque density-gradient centrifugation was used to isolate PBMCs, with at least 6 million per sample. Total RNA, at least 6 micrograms per sample, was extracted from PBMCs with Trizol reagent. The percentages of naive CD45RAhigh/CD27high T cells were determined by flow cytometry on a PBMC aliquot from every donor. The data were obtained in a study of blood T cells in healthy people across ages (dated by TCRdb to 2014 to 2015). Regarding the study in general: In model experiments, template switching captured about one uniquely barcoded TCR beta cDNA molecule for every two T cells. To track age-related changes in TCR beta repertoire diversity, the study relied on deep sequencing normalized with unique cDNA molecular identifiers. The donors were divided into four age groups: young (average approximately 17 years), middle-aged (about 39), aged (under 70) and long-lived (roughly 82). Donors of different ages were randomly distributed across sequencing lanes to avoid experimental bias. For two donors (one aged 18 to 30 and one aged 80 or older), the study analyzed two additional independent replicas of 1 million unique cDNA reads from the same blood draw. What the authors observed across the whole study: Conclusive comparison of naive and antigen-experienced compartments was prevented by the profiling of bulk unsorted PBMCs. As age increased, observed TCR beta diversity per million T cells dropped in a roughly linear way, and a significant reduction was already evident by age around 41. Because the CMV infection status of the donors was unknown, age-related changes in expanded clonotypes may potentially have been confounded. Estimates of total diversity based on one million sequenced T cells were considered lower bounds and underestimates. Compared with the aged group, more naive CD4+ T cells, fewer expanded clones and increased TCR diversity were shown by the long-lived group, suggesting age selection. Observed TCR beta diversity correlated strongly with the percentage of naive T cells measured by flow cytometry.

This clonotype originated in a man aged 18 to 35 in good health. This chain joins TRBV7-9 to TRBJ1-5, with 8 bases matching TRBD1. The source material was blood. The sequence in DNA is TGTGCCAGCAGCTCTGGGACAGGAGCCGATAGCAATCAGCCCCAGCATTTT. Its translation is CASSSGTGADSNQPQHF.